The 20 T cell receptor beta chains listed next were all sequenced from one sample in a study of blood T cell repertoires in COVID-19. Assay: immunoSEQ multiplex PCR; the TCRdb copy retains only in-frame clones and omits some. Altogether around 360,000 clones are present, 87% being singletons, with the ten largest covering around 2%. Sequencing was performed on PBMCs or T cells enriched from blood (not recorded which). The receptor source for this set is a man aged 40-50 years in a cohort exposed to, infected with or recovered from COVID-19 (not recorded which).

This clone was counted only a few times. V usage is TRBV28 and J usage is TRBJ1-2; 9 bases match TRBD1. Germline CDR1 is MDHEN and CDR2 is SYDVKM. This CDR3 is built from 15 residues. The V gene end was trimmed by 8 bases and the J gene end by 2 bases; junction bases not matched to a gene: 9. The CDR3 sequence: CASRLAGQGNYGYTF. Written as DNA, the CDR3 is TGTGCCAGCCGCTTGGCGGGACAGGGAAACTATGGCTACACCTTC.

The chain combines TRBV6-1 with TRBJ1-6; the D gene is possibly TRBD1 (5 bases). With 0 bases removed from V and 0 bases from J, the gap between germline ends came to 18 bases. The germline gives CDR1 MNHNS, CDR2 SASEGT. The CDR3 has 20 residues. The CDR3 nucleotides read TGTGCCAGCAGTGAAGCGTCTGGACACGCGCCTAGCTCCTATAATTCACCCCTCCACTTT. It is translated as CASSEASGHAPSSYNSPLHF.

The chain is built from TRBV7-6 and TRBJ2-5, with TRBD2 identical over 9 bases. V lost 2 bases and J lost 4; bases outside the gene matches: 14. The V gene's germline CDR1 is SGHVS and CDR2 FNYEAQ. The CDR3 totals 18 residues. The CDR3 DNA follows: TGTGCCAGCAGCTTAAGGTTGGGGGGCGGGAGGGCCCGAGAGACCCAGTACTTC. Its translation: CASSLRLGGGRARETQYF.

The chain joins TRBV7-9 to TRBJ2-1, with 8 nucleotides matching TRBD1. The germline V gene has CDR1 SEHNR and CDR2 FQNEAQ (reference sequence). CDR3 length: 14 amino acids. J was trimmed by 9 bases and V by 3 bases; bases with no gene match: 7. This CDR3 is CASSFGTGAIEQFF. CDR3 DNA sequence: TGTGCCAGCAGCTTTGGGACAGGCGCAATTGAGCAGTTCTTC.

The CDR3 region has the DNA TGTGCCAGCAGTCCGGCTAGCGGGAGGGCCCACAATGAGCAGTTCTTC. Translating it yields CASSPASGRAHNEQFF. The chain joins TRBV28 to TRBJ2-1, with 12 bases fitting TRBD2. With 5 bases clipped from V and 5 bases from J, the junction kept 7 bases outside the gene matches. The germline CDR1 and CDR2 sequences are MDHEN and SYDVKM. CDR3 length: 16 amino acids.

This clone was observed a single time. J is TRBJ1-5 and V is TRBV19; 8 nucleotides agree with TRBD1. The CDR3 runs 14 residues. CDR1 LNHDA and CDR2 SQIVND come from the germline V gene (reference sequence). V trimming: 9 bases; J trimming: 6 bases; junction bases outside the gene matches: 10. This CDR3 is CASLPGGYFQPQHF. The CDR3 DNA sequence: TGTGCCAGCCTACCAGGGGGCTACTTTCAGCCCCAGCATTTT.

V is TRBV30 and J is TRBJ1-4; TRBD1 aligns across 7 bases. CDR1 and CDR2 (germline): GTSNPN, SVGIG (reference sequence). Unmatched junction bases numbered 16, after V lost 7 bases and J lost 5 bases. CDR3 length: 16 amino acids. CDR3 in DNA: TGTGCCTTTATGCCGGGACAGCGGACTCGGAATGAAAAACTGTTTTTT. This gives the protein CAFMPGQRTRNEKLFF.

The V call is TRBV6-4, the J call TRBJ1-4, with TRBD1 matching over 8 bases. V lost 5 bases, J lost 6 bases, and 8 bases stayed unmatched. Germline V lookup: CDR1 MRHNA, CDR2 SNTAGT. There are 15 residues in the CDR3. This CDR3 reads CASSRTGGSDEKLFF. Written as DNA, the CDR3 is TGTGCCAGCAGTAGAACAGGGGGTTCGGATGAAAAACTGTTTTTT.

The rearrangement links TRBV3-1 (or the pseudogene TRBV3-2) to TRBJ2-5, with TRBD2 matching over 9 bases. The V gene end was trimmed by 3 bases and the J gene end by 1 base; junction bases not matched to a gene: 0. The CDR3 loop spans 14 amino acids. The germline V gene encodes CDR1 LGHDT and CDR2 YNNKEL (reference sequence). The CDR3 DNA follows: TGTGCCAGCAGCCAGGGACTAGCCCAAGAGACCCAGTACTTC. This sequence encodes CASSQGLAQETQYF.

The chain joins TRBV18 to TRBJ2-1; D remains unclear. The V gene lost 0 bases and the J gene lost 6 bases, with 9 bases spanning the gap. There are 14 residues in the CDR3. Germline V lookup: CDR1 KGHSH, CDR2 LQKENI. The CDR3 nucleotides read TGTGCCAGCTCACCACCGGCAAGTTTCAATGAGCAGTTCTTC. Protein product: CASSPPASFNEQFF. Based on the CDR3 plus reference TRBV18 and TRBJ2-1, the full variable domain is NAGVMQNPRHLVRRRGQEARLRCSPMKGHSHVYWYRQLPEEGLKFMVYLQKENIIDESGMPKERFSAEFPKEGPSILRIQQVVRGDSAAYFCASSPPASFNEQFFGPGTRLTVL.

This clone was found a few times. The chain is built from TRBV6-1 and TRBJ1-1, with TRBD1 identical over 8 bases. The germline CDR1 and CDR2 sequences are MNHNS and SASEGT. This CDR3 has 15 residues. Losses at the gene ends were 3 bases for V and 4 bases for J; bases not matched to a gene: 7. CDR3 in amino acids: CASSDHGQGGTEAFF. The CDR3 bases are TGTGCCAGCAGTGACCATGGACAGGGAGGCACTGAAGCTTTCTTT.

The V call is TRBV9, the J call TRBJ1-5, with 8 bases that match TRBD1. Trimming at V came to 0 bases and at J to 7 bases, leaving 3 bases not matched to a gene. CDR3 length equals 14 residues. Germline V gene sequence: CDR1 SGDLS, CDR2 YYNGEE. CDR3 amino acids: CASSVGQGAQPQHF. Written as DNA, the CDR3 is TGTGCCAGCAGCGTAGGTCAGGGGGCCCAGCCCCAGCATTTT.

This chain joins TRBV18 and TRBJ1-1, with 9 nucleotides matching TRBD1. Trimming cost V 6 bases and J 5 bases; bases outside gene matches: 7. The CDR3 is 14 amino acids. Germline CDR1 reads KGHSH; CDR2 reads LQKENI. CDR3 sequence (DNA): TGTGCCAGCTCTTCCACAGGGGGCAGTACTGAAGCTTTCTTT. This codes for CASSSTGGSTEAFF.

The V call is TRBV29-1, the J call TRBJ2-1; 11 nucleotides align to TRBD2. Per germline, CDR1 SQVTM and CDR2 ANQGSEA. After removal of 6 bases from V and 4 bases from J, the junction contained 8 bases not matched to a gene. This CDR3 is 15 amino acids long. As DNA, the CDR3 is TGCAGCGTCCAAATTACTAGCGGGAGATACAATGAGCAGTTCTTC. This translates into CSVQITSGRYNEQFF.

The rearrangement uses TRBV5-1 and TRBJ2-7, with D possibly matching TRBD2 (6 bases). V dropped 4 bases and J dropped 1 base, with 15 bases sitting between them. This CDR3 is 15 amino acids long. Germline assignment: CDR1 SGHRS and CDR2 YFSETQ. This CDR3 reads CASSPGLEGSYEQYF. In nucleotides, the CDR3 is TGCGCCAGCAGCCCGGGACTGGAAGGATCCTACGAGCAGTACTTC.

The CDR3 sequence is CASSNISGAYEQYF. The CDR3 nucleotides are TGTGCCAGCAGCAATATTAGCGGTGCCTACGAGCAGTACTTC. This sequence joins TRBV28 and TRBJ2-7; TRBD2 might be the D (6 bases). The length of the CDR3 is 14 residues. Trimming removed 6 bases from V and 2 bases from J, with 14 bases in between. Germline CDR1 is MDHEN and CDR2 is SYDVKM.

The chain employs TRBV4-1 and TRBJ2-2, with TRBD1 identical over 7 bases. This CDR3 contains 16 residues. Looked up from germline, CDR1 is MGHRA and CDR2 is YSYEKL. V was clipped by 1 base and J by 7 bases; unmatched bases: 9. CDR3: CASSQVDRVFIGELFF. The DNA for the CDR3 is TGCGCCAGCAGCCAAGTAGACAGGGTCTTTATCGGGGAGCTGTTTTTT.

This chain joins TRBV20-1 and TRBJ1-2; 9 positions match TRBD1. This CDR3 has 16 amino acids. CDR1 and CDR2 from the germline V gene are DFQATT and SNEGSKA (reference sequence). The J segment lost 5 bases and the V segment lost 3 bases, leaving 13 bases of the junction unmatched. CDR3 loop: CSASLGTGSFGYGYTF. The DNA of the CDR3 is TGCAGTGCTAGTTTGGGGACAGGGAGTTTTGGGTATGGCTACACCTTC.

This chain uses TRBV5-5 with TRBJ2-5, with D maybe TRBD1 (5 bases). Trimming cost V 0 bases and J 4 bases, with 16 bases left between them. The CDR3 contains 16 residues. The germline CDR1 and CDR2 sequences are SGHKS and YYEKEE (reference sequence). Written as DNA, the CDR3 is TGTGCCAGCAGCTTGGATTGGGCAGGGCGAGGAGAGACCCAGTACTTC. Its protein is CASSLDWAGRGETQYF.

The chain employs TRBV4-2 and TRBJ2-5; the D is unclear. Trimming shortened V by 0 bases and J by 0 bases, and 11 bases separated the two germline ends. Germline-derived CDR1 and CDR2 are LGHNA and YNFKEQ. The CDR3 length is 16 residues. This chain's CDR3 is CASSQEIALHQETQYF. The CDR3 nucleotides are TGTGCCAGCAGCCAAGAGATAGCTCTTCACCAAGAGACCCAGTACTTC.